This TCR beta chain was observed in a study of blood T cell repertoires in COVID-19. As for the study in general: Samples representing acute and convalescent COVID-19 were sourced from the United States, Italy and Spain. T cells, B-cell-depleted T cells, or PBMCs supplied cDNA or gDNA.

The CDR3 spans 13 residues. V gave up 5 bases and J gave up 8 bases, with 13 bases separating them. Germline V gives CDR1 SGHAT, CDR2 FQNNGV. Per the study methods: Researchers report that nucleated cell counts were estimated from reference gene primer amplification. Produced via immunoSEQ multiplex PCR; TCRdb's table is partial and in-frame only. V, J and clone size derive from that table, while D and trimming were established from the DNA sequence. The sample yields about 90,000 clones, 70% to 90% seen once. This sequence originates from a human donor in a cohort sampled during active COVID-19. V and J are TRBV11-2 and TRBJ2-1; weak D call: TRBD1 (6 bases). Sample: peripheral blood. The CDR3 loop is CASSTDRFHEQFF. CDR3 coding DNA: TGTGCCAGCAGCACAGACAGGTTCCATGAGCAGTTCTTC. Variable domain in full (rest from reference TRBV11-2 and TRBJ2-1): EAGVAQSPRYKIIEKRQSVAFWCNPISGHATLYWYQQILGQGPKLLIQFQNNGVVDDSQLPKDRFSAERLKGVDSTLKIQPAKLEDSAVYLCASSTDRFHEQFFGPGTRLTVL.